The 30 T cell receptor beta chains presented below share a single source sample, sequenced in a study of cytomegalovirus exposure and HLA in healthy donors. PCR amplification relied on 60 Vbeta primers (plus 13 Jbeta primers). Produced via immunoSEQ multiplex PCR; TCRdb's table is partial and in-frame only. The sample holds approximately 190,000 clones, 87% seen once. The sample was PBMCs. The receptor source for this set is a boy aged 2 to 10 in good health and CMV-seronegative.

The rearrangement joins TRBV7-2 to TRBJ1-4; a weak D match, TRBD1 (6 bases). Germline values: CDR1 SGHTA, CDR2 FQGNSA. This CDR3 is built from 15 residues. Between the trimmed V and J ends, which lost 5 bases and 7 bases, there was a span of 17 bases. For the CDR3, the DNA is TGTGCCAGCAGCCGTTGGGGGGGGCGGGCTGAAAAACTGTTTTTT. As protein: CASSRWGGRAEKLFF.

The chain uses TRBV2 and TRBJ2-7; 13 bases line up with TRBD2. After removal of 6 bases from V and 4 bases from J, the junction contained 3 bases not matched to a gene. CDR3 size: 14 residues. Germline V gene lookup returns CDR1 SNHLY and CDR2 FYNNEI. CDR3 sequence reads: CASRRLAGGYEQYF. The CDR3, as DNA: TGTGCCAGCAGAAGACTAGCGGGGGGTTACGAGCAGTACTTC.

The chain has TRBV9 and TRBJ2-1; D remains unclear. Trimming shortened V by 7 bases and J by 0 bases, and 17 bases separated the two germline ends. The CDR3 length is 16 residues. CDR1 and CDR2 (germline): SGDLS, YYNGEE. The CDR3 nucleotides read TGTGCCAGCTCGACTCCGGAATCGGCCTCCTACAATGAGCAGTTCTTC. Residues: CASSTPESASYNEQFF.

V gene TRBV29-1 combines with J gene TRBJ1-2; D not certain. Germline V gene data show CDR1 as SQVTM and CDR2 as ANQGSEA. The CDR3 is 13 residues long. Trimming removed 3 bases at V and 5 bases at J, with 13 bases between. CDR3: CSVDSDGVYGYTF. As DNA, the CDR3 is TGCAGCGTTGACTCGGACGGGGTGTATGGCTACACCTTC. The entire variable domain, with the rest obtained from reference TRBV29-1 and TRBJ1-2, is as follows: SAVISQKPSRDICQRGTSLTIQCQVDSQVTMMFWYRQQPGQSLTLIATANQGSEATYESGFVIDKFPISRPNLTFSTLTVSNMSPEDSSIYLCSVDSDGVYGYTFGSGTRLTVV.

The chain links TRBV7-9 to TRBJ2-2; D possibly corresponds to TRBD1 (5 bases). The length of the CDR3 is 15 residues. The germline V gene encodes CDR1 SEHNR and CDR2 FQNEAQ (reference sequence). The V gene lost 2 bases and the J gene lost 1 base, with 8 bases spanning the gap. DNA of the CDR3: TGTGCCAGCAGCTTATTAACAGGGAACACCGGGGAGCTGTTTTTT. Protein: CASSLLTGNTGELFF.

This clone was detected only once. Here the CDR3 reads CASSLVWEVQETQYF. The CDR3 DNA sequence: TGCGCCAGCAGCTTAGTTTGGGAGGTACAAGAGACCCAGTACTTC. This chain uses TRBV5-1 with TRBJ2-7; D possibly corresponds to TRBD2 (6 bases). Judging by the DNA end, TRBJ2-5 fits better; the J call may be wrong. The CDR3 sequence is 15 residues long. Looked up from germline, CDR1 is SGHRS and CDR2 is YFSETQ.

The chain carries TRBV25-1 and TRBJ2-5; 9 bases are shared with TRBD1. Gene TRBJ2-7 matches the end of the DNA better, so the J call may be wrong. CDR3 length: 15 residues. Germline values: CDR1 MGHDK, CDR2 SYGVNS. The CDR3 DNA reads TGTGCCAGCAGAGACACAGGGGGCAAGGACTACGAGCAGTACTTC. Amino acids: CASRDTGGKDYEQYF.

The chain couples TRBV19 to TRBJ1-3; D remains unclear. This CDR3 is 15 amino acids long. Germline lookup yields CDR1 LNHDA and CDR2 SQIVND (reference sequence). Trimming shortened V by 6 bases and J by 0 bases, and 12 bases separated the two germline ends. The CDR3 region has the DNA TGTGCCAGTAGACGGACGGGGAGCTCTGGAAACACCATATATTTT. This codes for CASRRTGSSGNTIYF.

The chain combines TRBV6-1 with TRBJ1-5; no clear D gene. Deletions cut 4 bases from V and 3 bases from J, with 22 bases between. The CDR3 covers 18 residues. The V gene's germline CDR1 is MNHNS and CDR2 SASEGT. CDR3 in amino acids: CASSGGRNALLLNQPQHF. DNA of the CDR3: TGTGCCAGCAGTGGCGGCAGAAACGCACTTTTACTCAATCAGCCCCAGCATTTT.

This sequence joins TRBV27 and TRBJ1-1; maybe TRBD1 (6 bases). This CDR3 spans 13 amino acids. The V end was cut by 6 bases, the J end by 0 bases, with 8 bases between. CDR1 is MNHEY and CDR2 is SMNVEV in the germline V gene (reference sequence). CDR3 region: CASRTGLNTEAFF. For the CDR3, the DNA is TGTGCCAGCAGGACAGGCCTGAACACTGAAGCTTTCTTT.

V and J are TRBV9 and TRBJ2-1; 7 bases line up with TRBD1. V shed 3 bases, J shed 2 bases, and the junction held 17 bases outside the gene matches. Germline CDR1 is SGDLS and CDR2 is YYNGEE. The CDR3 is 19 residues long. The DNA for the CDR3 is TGTGCCAGCAGCGCTAGCTCTCTTAATATACAGGGGCCCTACAATGAGCAGTTCTTC. Translation: CASSASSLNIQGPYNEQFF.

V usage is TRBV4-1 and J usage is TRBJ1-1; no firm D call. The V end lost 8 bases, the J end lost 0 bases, and 10 bases lay between the germline ends. CDR1 is MGHRA, CDR2 YSYEKL, per germline. The CDR3 has 13 amino acids. CDR3 amino acids: CASARTMNTEAFF. The CDR3 bases are TGCGCCAGCGCGCGAACGATGAACACTGAAGCTTTCTTT.

V is TRBV6-5 and J is TRBJ2-7; D may be TRBD1 (6 bases). Germline CDR1 reads MNHEY; CDR2 reads SVGAGI. This CDR3 is built from 13 residues. Trimming took 6 bases from V and 5 from J, leaving 14 bases between them. CDR3 nucleotide sequence: TGTGCCAGCAGAACCGGGACAAGTCACGAGCAGTACTTC. Protein sequence: CASRTGTSHEQYF.

This chain uses TRBV28 with TRBJ1-5, with a weak D call TRBD1 (6 bases). CDR3 length equals 18 residues. CDR1 and CDR2 from the germline V gene are MDHEN and SYDVKM. V lost 5 bases to trimming and J lost 1 base, with 21 bases between them. The chain's CDR3 is CASSTPTLRDTSNQPQHF. CDR3 sequence (DNA): TGTGCCAGCAGTACACCTACCCTCCGGGACACCAGCAATCAGCCCCAGCATTTT.

This sequence joins TRBV7-2 and TRBJ1-2; D ambiguous. V lost 4 bases and J lost 3, with 21 bases in between. CDR1 is SGHTA, CDR2 FQGNSA, per germline. This CDR3 has 17 amino acids. CDR3 sequence reads: CASSSSHKGTEDYGYTF. CDR3 nucleotide sequence: TGTGCCAGCAGCTCAAGCCACAAAGGAACTGAGGACTATGGCTACACCTTC.

V gene TRBV5-1 combines with J gene TRBJ2-5; D unresolved. The V and J ends lost 0 bases and 5 bases respectively, with 8 bases between them. Germline V gives CDR1 SGHRS, CDR2 YFSETQ. The CDR3 spans 13 residues. The CDR3 coding sequence is TGCGCCAGCAGCTTGGCCGTTTCGGAGACCCAGTACTTC. It encodes CASSLAVSETQYF. The full variable domain, its missing parts supplied by reference TRBV5-1 and TRBJ2-5, is KAGVTQTPRYLIKTRGQQVTLSCSPISGHRSVSWYQQTPGQGLQFLFEYFSETQRNKGNFPGRFSGRQFSNSRSEMNVSTLELGDSALYLCASSLAVSETQYFGPGTRLLVL.

The chain uses TRBV30 and TRBJ1-5; D might be TRBD1 (6 bases). V lost 2 bases, J lost 11 bases, and 13 bases lay in between. This CDR3 spans 12 amino acids. Germline V gene data show CDR1 as GTSNPN and CDR2 as SVGIG (reference sequence). The CDR3 loop reads CAWSSGEIAQHF. The CDR3 DNA is TGTGCCTGGAGTTCAGGGGAGATTGCCCAGCATTTT.

CDR3 bases: TGCGCCAGCAGCCAAGGCTACCTAGCGGGGGGATCTAGCACAGATACGCAGTATTTT. The encoded protein is CASSQGYLAGGSSTDTQYF. The chain is built from TRBV4-1 and TRBJ2-3; 11 positions agree with TRBD2. V shed 1 base, J shed 0 bases, and the junction held 9 bases outside the gene matches. The CDR3 consists of 19 residues. Germline V lookup: CDR1 MGHRA, CDR2 YSYEKL.

The gene calls are TRBV4-1 and TRBJ1-4, with 9 bases fitting TRBD1. The CDR3 extends over 17 amino acids. Trimming took 2 bases from V and 2 from J; bases not matched to a gene: 6. Germline V gene data show CDR1 as MGHRA and CDR2 as YSYEKL. DNA of the CDR3: TGCGCCAGCAGCCAATTCAACAGGGGGCCTACTAATGAAAAACTGTTTTTT. Translating it yields CASSQFNRGPTNEKLFF.

This clone was counted a few times. J is TRBJ2-7 and V is TRBV11-3, with D possibly matching TRBD1 (6 bases). The germline V gene encodes CDR1 SGHNT and CDR2 YENEEA. Trimming stripped 4 bases from V and 1 base from J, with 8 bases between. The CDR3 runs 13 residues. CDR3 region: CASSWDTSYEQYF. In nucleotides, the CDR3 is TGTGCCAGCAGCTGGGACACTTCCTACGAGCAGTACTTC.

The chain is built from TRBV5-1 and TRBJ2-1; D is possibly TRBD2 (5 bases). CDR1 and CDR2 (germline): SGHRS, YFSETQ. The CDR3 covers 14 residues. Trimming stripped 0 bases from V and 10 bases from J, with 14 bases between. CDR3 coding DNA: TGCGCCAGCAGCTTGGATCCGCACGAGGGAGAGCAGTTCTTC. Translation gives CASSLDPHEGEQFF.

This sequence joins TRBV11-2 and TRBJ1-4; 12 bases are a match to TRBD1. The CDR3 sequence is 15 residues long. Germline V gene lookup returns CDR1 SGHAT and CDR2 FQNNGV. After removal of 7 bases from V and 11 bases from J, the junction contained 11 bases not matched to a gene. The CDR3 nucleotides read TGTGCCAGCACTTTCACCGGGACAGGGGGCAGGAAACTGTTTTTT. This encodes CASTFTGTGGRKLFF.

The rearrangement links TRBV5-8 to TRBJ2-6, with D uncertain. This CDR3 contains 14 residues. Germline lookup yields CDR1 SGHTS and CDR2 YDEGEE. V was trimmed by 4 bases and J by 0 bases, leaving 5 bases between them. The CDR3 region is CASSPLSGANVLTF. CDR3 in DNA: TGTGCCAGCAGCCCCCTCTCTGGGGCCAACGTCCTGACTTTC. Combining the CDR3 with reference TRBV5-8 and TRBJ2-6 gives the whole variable domain EAGVTQSPTHLIKTRGQQATLRCSPISGHTSVYWYQQALGLGLQFLLWYDEGEERNRGNFPPRFSGRQFPNYSSELNVNALELEDSALYLCASSPLSGANVLTFGAGSRLTVL.

The chain couples TRBV4-1 to TRBJ1-2; 7 positions match TRBD1. This CDR3 has 15 residues. The germline gives CDR1 MGHRA, CDR2 YSYEKL. Germline trimming cut 1 base from V and 6 bases from J; bases unmatched to any gene: 8. In DNA form, the CDR3 reads TGCGCCAGCAGCCAAGTACAGAGGGGGCGCAATGGCTACACCTTC. Translated: CASSQVQRGRNGYTF.

The chain recombines TRBV29-1 with TRBJ2-3, with TRBD2 identical over 16 bases. Germline CDR1 is SQVTM and CDR2 is ANQGSEA. This CDR3 is built from 15 residues. J lost 5 bases, V lost 8 bases, and 7 bases had no gene match. The CDR3 is CSPMGLAGGKDTQYF. As DNA, the CDR3 is TGCAGCCCAATGGGACTAGCGGGAGGGAAAGATACGCAGTATTTT.

The genes are TRBV6-5 and TRBJ2-1, with no clear D. The germline V gene encodes CDR1 MNHEY and CDR2 SVGAGI. The CDR3 totals 14 residues. V shed 0 bases and J shed 4 bases, with 7 bases lying between them. The CDR3 is CASSYSISYNEQFF. CDR3 nucleotide sequence: TGTGCCAGCAGTTACTCGATCAGTTACAATGAGCAGTTCTTC.

This sequence joins TRBV27 and TRBJ2-2; D is perhaps TRBD2 (5 bases). Trimming left V 9 bases short and J 2 bases short, with 16 bases between. The CDR3 is 15 amino acids. Per germline, CDR1 MNHEY and CDR2 SMNVEV (reference sequence). This chain's CDR3 is CASQKPGFNTGELFF. DNA of the CDR3: TGTGCCAGTCAAAAACCGGGATTTAACACCGGGGAGCTGTTTTTT.

J is TRBJ1-2 and V is TRBV27, with D perhaps TRBD1 (6 bases). The germline V and J ends were trimmed by 6 bases and 5 bases, with 13 bases remaining between them. The CDR3 has 13 amino acids. The V gene's germline CDR1 is MNHEY and CDR2 SMNVEV (reference sequence). In DNA, the CDR3 is TGTGCCAGCAGCTTAGGGGGGACTTATGGCTACACCTTC. Translation: CASSLGGTYGYTF.

The gene calls are TRBV6-1 and TRBJ2-1, with D possibly being TRBD2 (6 bases). The CDR3 runs 15 residues. Germline V gene data show CDR1 as MNHNS and CDR2 as SASEGT. Trimming cost V 2 bases and J 7 bases, with 15 bases left between them. CDR3: CASSEWGEAGNEQFF. CDR3 bases: TGTGCCAGCAGTGAATGGGGGGAAGCCGGAAATGAGCAGTTCTTC.

The chain carries TRBV7-9 and TRBJ2-7; 9 bases map to TRBD1. The J segment lost 7 bases and the V segment lost 5 bases, leaving 6 bases of the junction unmatched. Germline V gene data show CDR1 as SEHNR and CDR2 as FQNEAQ (reference sequence). This CDR3 comprises 13 residues. This CDR3 reads CASSPGTGREQYF. The CDR3 DNA reads as TGTGCCAGCAGCCCGGGGACAGGGCGAGAGCAGTACTTC.